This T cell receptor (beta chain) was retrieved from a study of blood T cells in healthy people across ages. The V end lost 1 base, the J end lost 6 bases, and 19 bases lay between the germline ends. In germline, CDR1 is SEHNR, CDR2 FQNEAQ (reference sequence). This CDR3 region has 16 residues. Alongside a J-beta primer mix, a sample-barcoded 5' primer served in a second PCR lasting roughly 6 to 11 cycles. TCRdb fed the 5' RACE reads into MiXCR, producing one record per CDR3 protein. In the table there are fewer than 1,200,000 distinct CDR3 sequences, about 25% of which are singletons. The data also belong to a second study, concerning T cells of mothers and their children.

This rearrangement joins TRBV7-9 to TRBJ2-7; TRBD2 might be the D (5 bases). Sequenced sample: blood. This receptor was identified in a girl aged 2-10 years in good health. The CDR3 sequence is CASSLVGVSPRGEQYF. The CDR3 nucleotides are TGTGCCAGCAGCTTAGTCGGGGTCTCCCCTCGGGGCGAGCAGTACTTC. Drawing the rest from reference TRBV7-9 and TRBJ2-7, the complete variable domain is DTGVSQNPRHKITKRGQNVTFRCDPISEHNRLYWYRQTLGQGPEFLTYFQNEAQLEKSRLLSDRFSAERPKGSFSTLEIQRTEQGDSAMYLCASSLVGVSPRGEQYFGPGTRLTVT.